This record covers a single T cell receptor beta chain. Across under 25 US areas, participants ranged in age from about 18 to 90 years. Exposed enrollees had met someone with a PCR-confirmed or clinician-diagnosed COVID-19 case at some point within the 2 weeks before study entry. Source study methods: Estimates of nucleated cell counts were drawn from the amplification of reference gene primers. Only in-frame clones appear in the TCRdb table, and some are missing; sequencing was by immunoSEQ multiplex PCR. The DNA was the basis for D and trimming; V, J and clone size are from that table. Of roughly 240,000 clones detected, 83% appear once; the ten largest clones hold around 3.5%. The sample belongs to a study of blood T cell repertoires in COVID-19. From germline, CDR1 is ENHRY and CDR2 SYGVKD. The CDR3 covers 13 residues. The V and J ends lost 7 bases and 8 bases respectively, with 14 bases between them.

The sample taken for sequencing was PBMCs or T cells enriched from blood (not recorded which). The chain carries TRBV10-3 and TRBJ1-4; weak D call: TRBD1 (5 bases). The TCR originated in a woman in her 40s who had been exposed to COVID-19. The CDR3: CAITPGGAEKLFF. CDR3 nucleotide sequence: TGTGCCATCACTCCGGGGGGTGCCGAAAAACTGTTTTTT.